What follows describes a single T cell receptor beta chain. Other DNA sequences within the sample encode an identical CDR3. The data are from a study of cytomegalovirus exposure and HLA in healthy donors. Overall study context: Earlier, some 200 million T cells were analyzed, and approximately 110 million unique TCR beta sequences were found among them.

CDR3 size: 17 residues. The ends lost 3 bases at V and 0 bases at J; junction bases unmatched: 9. Germline CDR1 is SGHRS and CDR2 is YFSETQ. PCR primers comprised 60 Vbeta and 13 Jbeta primers. Profiling relied on immunoSEQ multiplex PCR, and the TCRdb table lists in-frame clones only, not all of them. The sample data list tens of thousands of clones. The TCR comes from a man between 18 and 35 years old in good health and CMV-seropositive. Sequencing was carried out using PBMCs. The chain carries TRBV5-1 and TRBJ2-3, with 8 bases lining up with TRBD2. CDR3 protein: CASSSRLAGGSTDTQYF. The CDR3 nucleotides read TGCGCCAGCAGCTCCCGACTGGCGGGGGGTAGCACAGATACGCAGTATTTT. Together with reference TRBV5-1 and TRBJ2-3, the CDR3 gives the full variable domain: KAGVTQTPRYLIKTRGQQVTLSCSPISGHRSVSWYQQTPGQGLQFLFEYFSETQRNKGNFPGRFSGRQFSNSRSEMNVSTLELGDSALYLCASSSRLAGGSTDTQYFGPGTRLTVL.